Below are 24 T cell receptor beta chains sequenced from a single sample in a study of post-analysis software for immune sequencing data. General study results and limits: Included in a set of 5 or 6 TRBV segments more frequent in patients than controls were TRBV5-6, TRBV5-1 and TRBV20-1.

Antigens of these TCRs are unknown. Unique molecular identifiers had been added to the TCR beta cDNA libraries. MiXCR was run by TCRdb on the PCR reads, yielding one entry per CDR3 protein. The sample lists some 690,000 distinct CDR3 sequences, 59% seen once, with roughly 10% in the top ten. Source material: blood. Receptors were obtained from a girl aged 2 to 10 with multiple sclerosis.

This clonotype has a handful of counts. The chain combines TRBV29-1 with TRBJ2-1; 8 bases line up with TRBD2. Germline V lookup: CDR1 SQVTM, CDR2 ANQGSEA. V trimming: 2 bases; J trimming: 8 bases; junction bases outside the gene matches: 8. The CDR3 consists of 14 residues. CDR3 DNA sequence: TGCAGCGTTGAAAGTTTTCGGGGGGGCGATGAGCAGTTCTTC. This sequence encodes CSVESFRGGDEQFF.

For the CDR3, the DNA is TGTGCCAGCAGTAACTCTGGGGCCAACGTCCTGACTTTC. Its protein is CASSNSGANVLTF. V gene TRBV12-3 or TRBV12-4 combines with J gene TRBJ2-6; D gene unclear. Trimming took off 5 bases at V and 0 bases at J, with 2 bases between the two ends. The CDR3 has 13 amino acids.

This chain joins TRBV4-3 and TRBJ2-4; 7 nucleotides align to TRBD2. The CDR3 has 17 amino acids. With V trimmed by 6 bases and J by 0 bases, 11 bases remained unmatched. CDR1 and CDR2 (germline): LGHNA, YSLEER. CDR3 bases: TGCGCCAGCAGTCAGGGCCTAGCGGTGCTAGCCAAAAACATTCAGTACTTC. Its protein product is CASSQGLAVLAKNIQYF.

The rearrangement links TRBV5-1 to TRBJ1-2; no clear D. V was shortened by 3 bases and J by 5 bases, with 8 bases between the two germline ends. The V gene's germline CDR1 is SGHRS and CDR2 YFSETQ. CDR3 length equals 12 residues. As DNA, the CDR3 is TGCGCCAGCAGCTCGCAGGAGTATGGCTACACCTTC. Amino acids: CASSSQEYGYTF. Full variable domain (outside the CDR3, taken from reference TRBV5-1 and TRBJ1-2): KAGVTQTPRYLIKTRGQQVTLSCSPISGHRSVSWYQQTPGQGLQFLFEYFSETQRNKGNFPGRFSGRQFSNSRSEMNVSTLELGDSALYLCASSSQEYGYTFGSGTRLTVV.

The gene calls are TRBV5-1 and TRBJ2-3; a possible D gene is TRBD2 (5 bases). Trimming took 0 bases from V and 2 from J, leaving 10 bases between them. CDR3 length equals 15 residues. The germline V gene encodes CDR1 SGHRS and CDR2 YFSETQ. The CDR3 is CASSLAIGITDTQYF. For the CDR3, the DNA is TGCGCCAGCAGCTTGGCCATCGGGATCACAGATACGCAGTATTTT.

This sequence joins TRBV7-9 and TRBJ1-2; 8 positions match TRBD1. The V segment lost 5 bases and the J segment 8 bases; nucleotides outside the gene matches: 7. The CDR3 extends over 13 amino acids. Germline V lookup: CDR1 SEHNR, CDR2 FQNEAQ (reference sequence). This chain's CDR3 is CASSTKTGDGYTF. CDR3 nucleotides: TGTGCCAGCAGCACAAAGACAGGGGACGGCTACACCTTC.

This clonotype appeared a single time. V and J are TRBV6-5 and TRBJ1-6; 10 positions agree with TRBD1. With V trimmed by 6 bases and J by 10 bases, 12 bases remained unmatched. The CDR3 is 16 residues long. In germline, CDR1 is MNHEY, CDR2 SVGAGI. CDR3 amino acids: CASRNPGQGIWSPLHF. As DNA, the CDR3 is TGTGCCAGCAGGAACCCGGGACAGGGGATCTGGTCACCCCTCCACTTT.

The chain has TRBV15 and TRBJ2-1; D may match TRBD1 or TRBD2 (5 bases each). Germline assignment: CDR1 LNHNV and CDR2 YYDKDF (reference sequence). Trimming removed 1 base from V and 0 bases from J, with 16 bases in between. This CDR3 is built from 18 residues. The CDR3 DNA reads as TGTGCCACCAGCAGAGTCAGAGGGCAGGGCAGCTCCTACAATGAGCAGTTCTTC. Amino acids: CATSRVRGQGSSYNEQFF.

This clonotype showed up just a few times. The J gene is TRBJ2-1, the V gene TRBV29-1; 8 bases fit TRBD2. The junction had 10 bases not matched to a gene; V was cut back by 7 bases and J by 5 bases. The germline CDR1 and CDR2 sequences are SQVTM and ANQGSEA. The CDR3 contains 14 residues. The CDR3 loop reads CSAFGGGRNNEQFF. The CDR3 DNA reads as TGCAGCGCCTTCGGCGGGGGGCGGAACAATGAGCAGTTCTTC.

V is TRBV6-2 or TRBV6-3 and J is TRBJ2-5; no firm D call. The CDR3 length is 17 residues. V was pared by 0 bases and J by 2 bases, with 16 bases between. Germline CDR1 reads MNHEY; CDR2 reads SVGEGT. CDR3 nucleotide sequence: TGTGCCAGCAGTTACTCGATGGGTTGGGGTACTCAAGAGACCCAGTACTTC. It yields the protein CASSYSMGWGTQETQYF.

This clonotype was picked up a small number of times. This chain connects TRBV6-5 to TRBJ2-3; TRBD2 is a possible D gene (5 bases). Germline CDR1 reads MNHEY; CDR2 reads SVGAGI. Trimming took off 0 bases at V and 1 base at J, with 8 bases between the two ends. The CDR3 totals 15 residues. CDR3 sequence (DNA): TGTGCCAGCAGTTACTCGATTAGCGGCACAGATACGCAGTATTTT. Translating gives CASSYSISGTDTQYF.

The sample holds a few counts of this clonotype. The chain uses TRBV7-9 and TRBJ2-5; D remains unclear. The CDR3 is made up of 14 amino acids. Germline V CDR1 and CDR2: SEHNR, FQNEAQ (reference sequence). V was clipped by 1 base and J by 0 bases, with 6 bases between them. The CDR3 DNA follows: TGTGCCAGCAGCTTAGTGGGGTACCAAGAGACCCAGTACTTC. It codes for CASSLVGYQETQYF.

This clonotype appeared a few times. The V and J genes are TRBV7-8 and TRBJ2-6, with 11 bases aligning to TRBD1. Unmatched junction bases numbered 10, after V lost 7 bases and J lost 2 bases. The CDR3 runs to 18 residues. Germline V gene sequence: CDR1 SGHVS, CDR2 FQNEAQ. The chain's CDR3 is CASKRPGTGGTGANVLTF. The CDR3 nucleotides read TGTGCCAGCAAGAGACCGGGGACAGGGGGTACTGGGGCCAACGTCCTGACTTTC.

The chain couples TRBV29-1 to TRBJ2-1, with D tentatively TRBD1 (7 bases). V lost 4 bases and J lost 7, with 17 bases in between. Germline V gene sequence: CDR1 SQVTM, CDR2 ANQGSEA. The CDR3 is 14 amino acids. CDR3 bases: TGCAGCGTTGCCAGCAGGGGGGCGAGGAATGAGCAGTTCTTC. Translating it yields CSVASRGARNEQFF.

The V call is TRBV20-1, the J call TRBJ2-6; TRBD1 is a possible D gene (6 bases). Per the germline V gene, CDR1 is DFQATT and CDR2 is SNEGSKA (reference sequence). The CDR3 consists of 17 residues. The V gene lost 0 bases and the J gene lost 0 bases, with 12 bases spanning the gap. DNA of the CDR3: TGCAGTGCTAGAGAGGGGACACTGATCTCTGGGGCCAACGTCCTGACTTTC. It encodes CSAREGTLISGANVLTF.

The table lists this clonotype with a few counts. The rearrangement uses TRBV6-1 and TRBJ1-2; 7 bases are a match to TRBD1. In germline, CDR1 is MNHNS, CDR2 SASEGT. V lost 6 bases and J lost 4; bases outside the gene matches: 14. CDR3 length equals 16 residues. CDR3 in DNA: TGTGCCAGCAGGGCTGGCGGGACAGTTAACGTCTATGGCTACACCTTC. Translated: CASRAGGTVNVYGYTF.

The rearrangement joins TRBV29-1 to TRBJ1-1; D not certain. Trimming removed 7 bases from V and 4 bases from J, with 7 bases in between. CDR1 is SQVTM and CDR2 is ANQGSEA in the germline V gene. CDR3 length equals 10 residues. The DNA for the CDR3 is TGCAGCGGGAAGACCACTGAAGCTTTCTTT. It codes for CSGKTTEAFF.

In this sample, this clonotype turned up a few times. The chain recombines TRBV18 with TRBJ2-7, with 9 nucleotides matching TRBD2. CDR1 KGHSH and CDR2 LQKENI come from the germline V gene. CDR3 length equals 15 residues. V lost 1 base and J lost 4; bases outside the gene matches: 5. The CDR3 protein is CASSPLSGSQYEQYF. CDR3 bases: TGTGCCAGCTCACCACTTAGCGGGAGCCAATACGAGCAGTACTTC.

This clonotype was observed a few times. The chain carries TRBV7-9 and TRBJ2-5; D might be TRBD1 (5 bases). The CDR3 sequence is 13 residues long. Germline CDR1 is SEHNR and CDR2 is FQNEAQ (reference sequence). Trimming took 4 bases from V and 5 from J, leaving 11 bases between them. CDR3 sequence: CASSSQGWETQYF. The CDR3 nucleotides read TGTGCCAGCAGCTCCCAGGGTTGGGAGACCCAGTACTTC.

The CDR3 loop is CASSSTFTDTQYF. In nucleotides, the CDR3 is TGTGCCAGCAGTTCTACCTTCACAGATACGCAGTATTTT. The genes are TRBV12-3 or TRBV12-4 and TRBJ2-3; no clear D gene. The length of the CDR3 is 13 residues. Trimming shortened V by 4 bases and J by 2 bases, and 7 bases separated the two germline ends.

This sequence joins TRBV11-2 and TRBJ2-3, with TRBD2 identical over 10 bases. CDR1 is SGHAT, CDR2 FQNNGV, per germline. The junction had 8 bases not matched to a gene; V was cut back by 2 bases and J by 9 bases. There are 15 residues in the CDR3. CDR3 DNA: TGTGCCAGCAGCTTATCAGCGGGGGGGGACTTGACGCAGTATTTT. Translation gives CASSLSAGGDLTQYF.

This clonotype turned up a few times. The V and J genes are TRBV9 and TRBJ2-1; D gene uncertain. Trimming took 3 bases from V and 7 from J, leaving 14 bases between them. CDR3 size: 14 residues. Germline V CDR1 and CDR2: SGDLS, YYNGEE. The CDR3 DNA reads as TGTGCCAGCAGCGAGTCGGGTTACCCTAATGAGCAGTTCTTC. Protein product: CASSESGYPNEQFF.

This clonotype was observed a handful of times. This chain uses TRBV11-2 with TRBJ2-5; D may match TRBD1 or TRBD2 (5 bases each). This CDR3 has 16 amino acids. The germline gives CDR1 SGHAT, CDR2 FQNNGV. The V end was cut by 0 bases, the J end by 0 bases, with 11 bases between. The chain's CDR3 is CASSLDVWGYQETQYF. CDR3 DNA sequence: TGTGCCAGCAGCTTAGATGTGTGGGGGTACCAAGAGACCCAGTACTTC.

This chain joins TRBV2 and TRBJ2-7; 8 nucleotides match TRBD2. Germline CDR1 reads SNHLY; CDR2 reads FYNNEI. This CDR3 is built from 15 residues. Unmatched junction bases numbered 9, after V lost 6 bases and J lost 2 bases. The chain's CDR3 is CASRTGLAGPYEQYF. CDR3 DNA sequence: TGTGCCAGCAGGACGGGTTTAGCGGGACCCTACGAGCAGTACTTC.